This T cell receptor beta chain is from a study of T cells expressing NK-cell markers. Study information: It was sorted CD3+CD56-NKG2C+, CD3+CD56+NKG2C- and CD3+CD56+NKG2C+ T cells that provided the TCR beta repertoires. Of eight sequenced donors, seven were HCMV-seropositive and one HCMV-seronegative.

Points from the study as a whole: It was still unclear whether expanded NKG2C+ T cell clones were HCMV specific.

TCRdb re-called the 5' RACE reads; every CDR3 protein appears as one record, without DNA. Its clone listing holds over 350,000 distinct CDR3 sequences. To note about this clonotype: Its antigen is undetermined.

What was sequenced was blood T cells: a sorted CD56 or NKG2C T cell subset, CD4+ or CD8+ T cells, or bulk PBMC T cells (not recorded which). The source is a woman between 50 and 59 years old in good health.

Here the CDR3 reads CASSLVESNYNEQFF. The V call is TRBV7-2, the J call TRBJ2-1. The CDR3 has 15 amino acids. The germline V gene encodes CDR1 SGHTA and CDR2 FQGNSA.